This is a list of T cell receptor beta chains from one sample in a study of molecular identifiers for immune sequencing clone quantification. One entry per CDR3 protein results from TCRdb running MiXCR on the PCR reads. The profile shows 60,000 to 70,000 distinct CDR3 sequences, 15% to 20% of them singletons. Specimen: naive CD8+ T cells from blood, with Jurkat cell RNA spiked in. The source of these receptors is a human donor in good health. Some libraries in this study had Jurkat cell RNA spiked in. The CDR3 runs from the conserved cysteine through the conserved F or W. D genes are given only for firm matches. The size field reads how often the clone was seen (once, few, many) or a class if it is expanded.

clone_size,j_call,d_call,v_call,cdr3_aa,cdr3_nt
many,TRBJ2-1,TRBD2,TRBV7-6,CASSLGLASGEQFF,TGTGCCAGCAGCTTAGGACTAGCATCTGGTGAGCAGTTCTTC
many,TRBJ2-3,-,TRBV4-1,CASRGARTDTQYF,TGCGCCTCTCGGGGGGCGCGCACAGATACGCAGTATTTT
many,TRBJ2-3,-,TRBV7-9,CASSFVGQGIDTQYF,TGTGCCAGCAGCTTTGTGGGGCAGGGTATTGATACGCAGTATTTT
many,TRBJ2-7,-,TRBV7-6,CASSLGAGAYEQYF,TGTGCCAGCAGCTTAGGGGCAGGGGCCTACGAGCAGTACTTC
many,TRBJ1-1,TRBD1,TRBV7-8,CASSFDRVNEAFF,TGTGCCAGCAGCTTCGACAGGGTCAATGAAGCTTTCTTT
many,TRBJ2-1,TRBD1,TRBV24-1,CATSDHSLTGSNEQFF,TGTGCCACCAGTGACCATTCTCTGACAGGGTCCAATGAGCAGTTCTTC
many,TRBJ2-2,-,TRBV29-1,CSPRHTGELFF,TGCAGCCCCAGGCACACCGGGGAGCTGTTTTTT
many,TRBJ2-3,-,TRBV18,CASSRVGWTDTQYF,TGTGCCAGCTCACGAGTAGGGTGGACAGATACGCAGTATTTT
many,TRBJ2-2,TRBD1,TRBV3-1,CASSQEGGRGNTGELFF,TGTGCCAGCAGCCAAGAAGGGGGCAGGGGGAACACCGGGGAGCTGTTTTTT
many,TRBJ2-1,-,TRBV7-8,CASSLARLANNEQFF,TGTGCCAGCAGCTTAGCGAGGCTAGCTAACAATGAGCAGTTCTTC
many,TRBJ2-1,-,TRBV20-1,CSANSINYNEQFF,TGCAGTGCAAACTCGATAAATTACAATGAGCAGTTCTTC
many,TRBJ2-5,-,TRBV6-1,CASRNSGLAKETQYF,TGTGCCAGCCGGAATAGCGGCCTAGCTAAAGAGACCCAGTACTTC
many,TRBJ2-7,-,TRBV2,CASRPLSEALWSYEQYF,TGTGCCAGCAGACCCCTGTCGGAGGCCTTATGGTCCTACGAGCAGTACTTC
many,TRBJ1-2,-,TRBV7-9,CASSSVGARASGYTF,TGTGCCAGCAGCTCCGTTGGGGCGCGGGCCTCTGGCTACACCTTC
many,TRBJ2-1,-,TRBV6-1,CASMSRPSYNEQFF,TGTGCCAGCATGTCCCGTCCCTCCTACAATGAGCAGTTCTTC
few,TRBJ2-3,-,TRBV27,CASSSLEVGEGATDTQYF,TGTGCCAGCAGTTCCCTGGAGGTCGGGGAAGGGGCCACAGATACGCAGTATTTT